This T cell receptor (beta chain) was profiled in a study of blood T cell repertoires in COVID-19. Study context: Sites across the United States, Italy and Spain contributed samples from acute and convalescent COVID-19. T cells, B-cell-depleted T cells, or PBMCs provided the cDNA or gDNA that served as material.

The table came from immunoSEQ multiplex PCR; TCRdb's copy has only in-frame clones and leaves some out. Counted here are some 190,000 clones, approximately 85% occurring once; the ten biggest clones make up less than 6.5%. This sequence originates from a woman aged 70-85 years with active or convalescent COVID-19. Specimen: peripheral blood.

The CDR3 coding sequence is TGTGCCAGCGGGATAAATAGCGGGACCTACAATGAGCAGTTCTTC. As protein: CASGINSGTYNEQFF. The genes are TRBV13 and TRBJ2-1, with 8 bases identical to TRBD2. J lost 2 bases, V lost 8 bases, and 8 bases had no gene match. Germline lookup yields CDR1 PRHDT and CDR2 FYEKMQ (reference sequence). There are 15 residues in the CDR3.